Below, one T cell receptor beta chain is given with its context. The assay was immunoSEQ multiplex PCR, and TCRdb's table has in-frame clones only and misses some. The sample includes approximately 360,000 clones, around 89% seen only once; the top ten take 6.5%. These data originate in a study of blood T cell repertoires in COVID-19. Trimming pared 8 bases from V and 0 bases from J, leaving 20 bases between. Germline assignment: CDR1 MDHEN and CDR2 SYDVKM. The CDR3 is made up of 17 amino acids. The source of this sequence is a man in his late teens or twenties with active or convalescent COVID-19. The chain joins TRBV28 to TRBJ1-5, with unresolved D. The sample was peripheral blood. The CDR3 here is CASFPAGRLYSNQPQHF. The CDR3 nucleotides read TGTGCCAGCTTCCCGGCGGGCAGACTTTATAGCAATCAGCCCCAGCATTTT.